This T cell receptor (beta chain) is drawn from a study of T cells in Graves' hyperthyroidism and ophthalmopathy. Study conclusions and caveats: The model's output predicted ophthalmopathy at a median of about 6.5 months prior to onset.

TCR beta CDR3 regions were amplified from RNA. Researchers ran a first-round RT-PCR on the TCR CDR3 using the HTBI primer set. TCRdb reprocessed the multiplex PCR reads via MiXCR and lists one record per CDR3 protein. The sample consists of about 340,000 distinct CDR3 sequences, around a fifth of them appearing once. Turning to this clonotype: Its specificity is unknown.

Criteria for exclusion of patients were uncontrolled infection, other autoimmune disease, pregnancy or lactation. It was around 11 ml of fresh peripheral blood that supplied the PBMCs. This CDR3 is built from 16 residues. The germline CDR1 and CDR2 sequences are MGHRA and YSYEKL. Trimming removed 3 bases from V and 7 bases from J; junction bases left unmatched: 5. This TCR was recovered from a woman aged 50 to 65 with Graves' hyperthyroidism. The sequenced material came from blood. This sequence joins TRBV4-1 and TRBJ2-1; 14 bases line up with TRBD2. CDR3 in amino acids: CASSQGLAGVRNEQFF. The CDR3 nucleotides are TGCGCCAGCAGCCAGGGACTAGCGGGAGTACGGAATGAGCAGTTCTTC.